These 14 T cell receptor beta chains originate from one sample sequenced in a study of cytotoxic CD8 clonotypes in ibrutinib-treated CLL. Generated by immunoSEQ multiplex PCR, the TCRdb table keeps only in-frame clones and is missing some. The top ten hold 10% to 12% of the sample, which has 200,000 to 250,000 clones, about four fifths seen once. The specimen was PBMCs, collected after 12 months of ibrutinib treatment. All receptors derive from a human donor with chronic lymphocytic leukemia.

The chain links TRBV18 to TRBJ1-4, with 7 bases that match TRBD1. Germline CDR1 and CDR2: KGHSH and LQKENI. This CDR3 region has 16 residues. The J segment lost 7 bases and the V segment lost 3 bases, leaving 11 bases of the junction unmatched. For the CDR3, the DNA is TGTGCCAGCTCACCTACTCCCGGGACAGAAATTGAAAAACTGTTTTTT. Its translation: CASSPTPGTEIEKLFF.

The chain carries TRBV5-1 and TRBJ2-1; TRBD2 aligns across 9 bases. This CDR3 has 16 amino acids. Per the germline V gene, CDR1 is SGHRS and CDR2 is YFSETQ. Losses at the gene ends were 1 base for V and 2 bases for J; bases not matched to a gene: 4. CDR3 residues: CASSLRAGGTYNEQFF. DNA of the CDR3: TGCGCCAGCAGCTTGCGGGCGGGAGGGACCTACAATGAGCAGTTCTTC.

The chain is built from TRBV4-1 and TRBJ2-5; the D is unclear. Trimming stripped 1 base from V and 0 bases from J, with 12 bases between. Looked up from germline, CDR1 is MGHRA and CDR2 is YSYEKL. This CDR3 contains 16 residues. The CDR3 sequence is CASSQVHTKYQETQYF. The CDR3, as DNA: TGCGCCAGCAGCCAAGTGCACACAAAGTACCAAGAGACCCAGTACTTC.

The chain employs TRBV5-1 and TRBJ2-1; no clear D gene. The length of the CDR3 is 12 residues. Germline CDR1 reads SGHRS; CDR2 reads YFSETQ. Trimming removed 6 bases from V and 6 bases from J, with 10 bases in between. CDR3 region: CASTTPPNEQFF. In DNA, the CDR3 is TGCGCCAGCACCACCCCCCCCAATGAGCAGTTCTTC.

As regards this clone: A much more abundant neighbour one base away suggests this may be a read error. The chain has TRBV4-1 and TRBJ1-6; D is unresolved. This CDR3 region has 13 residues. Germline V gene sequence: CDR1 MGHRA, CDR2 YSYEKL. CDR3 region: CASSQDERALQSF. CDR3 bases: TGCGCCAGCAGCCAAGATGAGCGGGCCCTCCAAAGCTTT.

V and J are TRBV7-9 and TRBJ1-2; maybe TRBD1 (6 bases). Trimming stripped 5 bases from V and 1 base from J, with 17 bases between. This CDR3 has 16 residues. Per germline, CDR1 SEHNR and CDR2 FQNEAQ (reference sequence). CDR3 residues: CASSPPGETRNYGYTF. The CDR3, as DNA: TGTGCCAGCAGCCCCCCAGGGGAGACACGTAACTATGGCTACACCTTC.

Of note for this clone: At one boundary the junction diverges from the germline segment, which might be a read error. The chain recombines TRBV19 with TRBJ2-7; perhaps TRBD2 as D (5 bases). The CDR3 is made up of 13 amino acids. Germline V CDR1 and CDR2: LNHDA, SQIVND (reference sequence). The chain's CDR3 is CASSIEGGYGQYF. CDR3 nucleotides: TGTGCCAGTAGTATAGAAGGAGGATACGGGCAGTACTTC.

This clone appeared a single time. This chain joins TRBV27 and TRBJ2-3, with D uncertain. The CDR3 loop spans 14 amino acids. Trimming shortened V by 4 bases and J by 0 bases, and 8 bases separated the two germline ends. Per germline, CDR1 MNHEY and CDR2 SMNVEV (reference sequence). Here the CDR3 reads CASSWLISTDTQYF. The CDR3 DNA is TGTGCCAGCAGTTGGCTGATTAGCACAGATACGCAGTATTTT.

The sample holds a few counts of this clone. The V gene is TRBV19, the J gene TRBJ1-2; the D gene is possibly TRBD1 (5 bases). V gave up 5 bases and J gave up 2 bases, with 6 bases separating them. This CDR3 is built from 12 residues. Germline assignment: CDR1 LNHDA and CDR2 SQIVND (reference sequence). CDR3 nucleotide sequence: TGTGCCAGTAGTCCAGGGAACTATGGCTACACCTTC. Its translation is CASSPGNYGYTF.

In this sample, this clone turned up a few times. This chain joins TRBV2 and TRBJ2-3, with TRBD1 identical over 7 bases. V was clipped by 6 bases and J by 4 bases; unmatched bases: 1. The CDR3 spans 12 residues. Germline CDR1 SNHLY, CDR2 FYNNEI. The CDR3 sequence is CASRQGPDTQYF. Written as DNA, the CDR3 is TGTGCCAGCAGACAGGGGCCAGATACGCAGTATTTT. The full variable domain, with the rest looked up from reference TRBV2 and TRBJ2-3, is EPEVTQTPSHQVTQMGQEVILRCVPISNHLYFYWYRQILGQKVEFLVSFYNNEISEKSEIFDDQFSVERPDGSNFTLKIRSTKLEDSAMYFCASRQGPDTQYFGPGTRLTVL.

CDR3 residues: CAWTKTGGYGYTF. In nucleotides, the CDR3 is TGTGCCTGGACTAAGACAGGCGGCTATGGCTACACCTTC. The chain recombines TRBV30 with TRBJ1-2; D is possibly TRBD1 (6 bases). V shed 4 bases and J shed 4 bases, with 13 bases lying between them. The CDR3 is made up of 13 amino acids. Germline values: CDR1 GTSNPN, CDR2 SVGIG (reference sequence).

The table lists this clone with a few counts. This chain joins TRBV6-5 and TRBJ1-3; D possibly corresponds to TRBD1 (6 bases). CDR3 size: 14 residues. V shed 4 bases and J shed 2 bases, with 9 bases lying between them. Germline CDR1 reads MNHEY; CDR2 reads SVGAGI. The CDR3 spells CASSSGTTGNTIYF. In nucleotides, the CDR3 is TGTGCCAGCAGTTCCGGGACAACTGGAAACACCATATATTTT.

The V call is TRBV27, the J call TRBJ2-7; 9 nucleotides agree with TRBD2. The germline V gene encodes CDR1 MNHEY and CDR2 SMNVEV (reference sequence). This CDR3 region has 16 residues. Germline trimming cut 2 bases from V and 0 bases from J; bases unmatched to any gene: 5. CDR3 DNA: TGTGCCAGCAGTTTAGAGGCTAGCGGGATCTCCTACGAGCAGTACTTC. As protein: CASSLEASGISYEQYF.

The rearrangement uses TRBV6-1 and TRBJ1-1; possible D gene TRBD1, 6 bases. Looked up from germline, CDR1 is MNHNS and CDR2 is SASEGT. V was trimmed by 5 bases and J by 5 bases, leaving 9 bases between them. The CDR3 contains 12 residues. The CDR3 reads CASSTGFTEAFF. DNA for the CDR3: TGTGCCAGCAGTACAGGGTTTACTGAAGCTTTCTTT.